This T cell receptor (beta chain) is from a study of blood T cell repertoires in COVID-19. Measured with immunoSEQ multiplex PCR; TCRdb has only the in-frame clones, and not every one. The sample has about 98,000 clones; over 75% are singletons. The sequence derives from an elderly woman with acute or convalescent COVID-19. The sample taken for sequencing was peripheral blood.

CDR3 in DNA: TGTGCCAGCTCACTCGGGACTGAAGCTTTCTTT. It translates to CASSLGTEAFF. V is TRBV18 and J is TRBJ1-1; no definite D call. The CDR3 consists of 11 residues. With 4 bases removed from V and 5 bases from J, the gap between germline ends came to 5 bases. Germline V CDR1 and CDR2: KGHSH, LQKENI.